This T cell receptor beta chain was observed in a study of T cell responses to AZD1222 COVID-19 vaccine. Overall study context: Investigators merged groups given second doses at roughly 4 or roughly 12 weeks.

With regard to this clone: Its antigen is undetermined.

Findings and limits, study-wide: The study sampled repertoires only after the peak T cell response.

Sequencing was performed with immunoSEQ multiplex PCR; in TCRdb, only in-frame clones are kept and a portion is missing. The repertoire holds some 69,000 clones, with over 75% as singletons. Trimming pared 2 bases from V and 0 bases from J, leaving 7 bases between. The CDR3 contains 14 residues. Looked up from germline, CDR1 is SEHNR and CDR2 is FQNEAQ (reference sequence). The J gene is TRBJ1-1, the V gene TRBV7-9; the D is unclear. The sequenced sample was peripheral blood, obtained on day 0 of AZD1222 vaccination. The receptor was isolated from an adult in good health. CDR3 sequence (DNA): TGTGCCAGCAGCTTAATAGGCCTGAACACTGAAGCTTTCTTT. Translating gives CASSLIGLNTEAFF.